Listed below are T cell receptor beta chains from one sample, sequenced in a study of regulatory T cells in long-lasting Graves disease. TCRdb passed the multiplex PCR reads through MiXCR, listing each CDR3 protein once. This table has around 470,000 distinct CDR3 sequences, around 13% appearing once. This sample also belongs to another study, concerning T cells in Graves' hyperthyroidism and ophthalmopathy.

Material: peripheral blood mononuclear cells (PBMCs), obtained at new diagnosis, from a patient treated with antithyroid drugs. Receptors were obtained from a woman aged 45-65 years with Graves disease. Each CDR3 is given with its conserved first and last residue. D genes are given only for firm matches. Clone sizes are given selectively: once, few, many, or a class where the clone is expanded.

CDR3 protein: CASSPGTSNYGYTF; CDR3 DNA: TGTGCCAGCAGCCCCGGGACGTCTAACTATGGCTACACCTTC; D gene: .; J gene: TRBJ1-2; clone size: many; V gene: TRBV5-5
CDR3 protein: CASSSRTGMNTGELFF; CDR3 DNA: TGTGCCAGCAGTTCCAGGACAGGGATGAACACCGGGGAGCTGTTTTTT; D gene: TRBD1; J gene: TRBJ2-2; clone size: many; V gene: TRBV27
CDR3 protein: CASTFYRGLGEETQYF; CDR3 DNA: TGTGCCAGCACGTTTTATCGGGGGCTGGGGGAAGAGACCCAGTACTTC; D gene: .; J gene: TRBJ2-5; clone size: many; V gene: TRBV27
CDR3 protein: CASSILAGDGTGELFF; CDR3 DNA: TGCGCCAGCAGTATACTAGCGGGAGATGGTACCGGGGAGCTGTTTTTT; D gene: TRBD2; J gene: TRBJ2-2; clone size: many; V gene: TRBV5-1
CDR3 protein: CASSSPPSWRPVTDTQYF; CDR3 DNA: TGTGCCAGCAGTTCCCCCCCTTCGTGGCGGCCAGTCACAGATACGCAGTATTTT; D gene: .; J gene: TRBJ2-3; clone size: .; V gene: TRBV25-1
CDR3 protein: CASSFNQGNSPLHF; CDR3 DNA: TGTGCCAGTAGTTTCAACCAGGGCAATTCACCCCTCCACTTT; D gene: .; J gene: TRBJ1-6; clone size: .; V gene: TRBV12-3/TRBV12-4
CDR3 protein: CAWSGFQDDRETQYF; CDR3 DNA: TGTGCCTGGAGTGGGTTCCAGGACGACCGGGAGACCCAGTACTTC; D gene: .; J gene: TRBJ2-5; clone size: many; V gene: TRBV30
CDR3 protein: CAWSGGWEETQYF; CDR3 DNA: TGTGCCTGGAGTGGGGGCTGGGAAGAGACCCAGTACTTC; D gene: .; J gene: TRBJ2-5; clone size: many; V gene: TRBV30
CDR3 protein: CANSPPPGQGFFGNPPNTGELFF; CDR3 DNA: TGTGCCAACAGCCCCCCCCCGGGACAGGGTTTTTTCGGGAACCCTCCGAACACCGGGGAGCTGTTTTTT; D gene: TRBD1; J gene: TRBJ2-2; clone size: few; V gene: TRBV3-1
CDR3 protein: CASSLFAGGPYEQYF; CDR3 DNA: TGTGCCAGCAGTTTATTTGCGGGAGGGCCATACGAGCAGTACTTC; D gene: TRBD2; J gene: TRBJ2-7; clone size: once; V gene: TRBV28
CDR3 protein: CASSLLLADYEQYF; CDR3 DNA: TGTGCCAGCAGCTTGCTACTAGCGGACTACGAGCAGTACTTC; D gene: TRBD2; J gene: TRBJ2-7; clone size: .; V gene: TRBV5-8
CDR3 protein: CATSDSGAGWYTQYF; CDR3 DNA: TGTGCCACCAGTGATTCAGGGGCAGGATGGTATACGCAGTATTTT; D gene: .; J gene: TRBJ2-3; clone size: .; V gene: TRBV24-1
CDR3 protein: CASSARTGVTGELFF; CDR3 DNA: TGTGCCAGCAGCGCAAGGACAGGGGTTACCGGGGAGCTGTTTTTT; D gene: TRBD1; J gene: TRBJ2-2; clone size: few; V gene: TRBV2
CDR3 protein: CAISESWGLIANTGELFF; CDR3 DNA: TGTGCCATCAGTGAGTCGTGGGGCCTCATCGCGAACACCGGGGAGCTGTTTTTT; D gene: .; J gene: TRBJ2-2; clone size: few; V gene: TRBV10-3
CDR3 protein: CASSEALQGLAGRTYEQYF; CDR3 DNA: TGTGCCAGCAGTGAAGCGCTTCAAGGACTAGCGGGACGAACCTACGAGCAGTACTTC; D gene: TRBD2; J gene: TRBJ2-7; clone size: many; V gene: TRBV6-1
CDR3 protein: CASSEQGLAGGLNEQFF; CDR3 DNA: TGTGCCAGCAGTGAACAGGGACTAGCGGGAGGTCTGAATGAGCAGTTCTTC; D gene: TRBD2; J gene: TRBJ2-1; clone size: many; V gene: TRBV2
CDR3 protein: CASREQGATNEKLFF; CDR3 DNA: TGTGCCAGCAGGGAACAGGGGGCAACTAATGAAAAACTGTTTTTT; D gene: TRBD1; J gene: TRBJ1-4; clone size: many; V gene: TRBV6-1